This T cell receptor (beta chain) was profiled in a study of T cell repertoires in cytomegalovirus infection. TCRdb re-analysed the reads in MiXCR, keeping a single row per CDR3 protein. In the table there are around 330,000 distinct CDR3 sequences, roughly 16% of which are singletons. Germline V gene data show CDR1 as MDHEN and CDR2 as SYDVKM. The ends were cut back, 6 bases at V and 1 base at J, with 6 bases in the middle. The CDR3 contains 12 residues. The receptor comes from a human donor in good health (CMV status not recorded). Some clones in this sample may be carry-over from other donors' samples. This chain connects TRBV28 to TRBJ1-2; D call uncertain. Material: PBMCs. CDR3 protein: CASSSVNYGYTF. In nucleotides, the CDR3 is TGTGCCAGCAGCTCGGTTAACTATGGCTACACCTTC.